This T cell receptor beta chain was profiled in a study of blood T cell repertoires in COVID-19. As for the study in general: The analysed material was cDNA or gDNA that came from T cells, B-cell-depleted T cells, or PBMCs.

Repertoires were generated with immunoSEQ multiplex PCR, while TCRdb's copy carries only in-frame clones and drops some. The table includes 110,000 to 150,000 clones, 81% detected once. CDR3 length equals 15 residues. CDR1 and CDR2 (germline): MDHEN, SYDVKM. Trimming cost V 6 bases and J 5 bases, with 17 bases left between them. This TCR was sampled from a human donor in a cohort sampled during active COVID-19. The J gene is TRBJ1-5, the V gene TRBV28, with D possibly being TRBD1 (6 bases). Material for sequencing was peripheral blood. The DNA for the CDR3 is TGTGCCAGCAGGACGCCGCAGGGGTCCCATCAGCCCCAGCATTTT. As protein: CASRTPQGSHQPQHF.